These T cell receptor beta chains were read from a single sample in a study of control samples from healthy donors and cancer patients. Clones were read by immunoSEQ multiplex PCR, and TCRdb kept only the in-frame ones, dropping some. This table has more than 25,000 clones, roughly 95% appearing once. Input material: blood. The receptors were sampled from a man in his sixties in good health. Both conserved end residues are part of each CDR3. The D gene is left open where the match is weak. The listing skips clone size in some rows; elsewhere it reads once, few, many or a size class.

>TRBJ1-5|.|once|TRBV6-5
TGTGCCAGCAGGACAGGCAATCAGCCCCAGCATTTT
CASRTGNQPQHF
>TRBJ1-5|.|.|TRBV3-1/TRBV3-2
TGTGCCAGCAGCCCGCACAGGAGGAGCAATCAGCCCCAGCATTTT
CASSPHRRSNQPQHF
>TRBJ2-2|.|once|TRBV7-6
TGTGCCAGCAGCTTAAGGGGGGGCGGGGCGAGCACCGGGGAGCTGTTTTTT
CASSLRGGGASTGELFF
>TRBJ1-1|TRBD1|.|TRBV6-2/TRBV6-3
TGTGCCAGCACCCCGACAGGGAGGGTCACTGAAGCTTTCTTT
CASTPTGRVTEAFF
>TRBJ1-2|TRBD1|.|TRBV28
TGTGCCAGCAGCTCGCCCTGGACAGGGACCTATGGCTACACCTTC
CASSSPWTGTYGYTF
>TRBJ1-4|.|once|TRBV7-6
TGTGCCAGCAGCCGCACGACTGATTTTAATGAAAAACTGTTTTTT
CASSRTTDFNEKLFF
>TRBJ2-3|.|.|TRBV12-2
TGTGCAAGTCGCTGGACCAAGACTAGGAGGGGTGCAGATACGCAGTATTTT
CASRWTKTRRGADTQYF
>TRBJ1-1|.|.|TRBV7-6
TGTGCCAGCAGCTTAGAATTGCTGAACACTGAAGCTTTCTTT
CASSLELLNTEAFF
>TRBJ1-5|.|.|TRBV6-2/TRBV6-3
TGTGCCAGCAGTACCCGGGCCCCCGGTGGGAATCAGCCCCAGCATTTT
CASSTRAPGGNQPQHF
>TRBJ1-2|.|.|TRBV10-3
TGTGCCATCAGTGACTCAGGGTCTCCCAACTATGGCTACACCTTC
CAISDSGSPNYGYTF
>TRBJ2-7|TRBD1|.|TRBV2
TGTGCCAGGGGACAGTCCGCCTACGAGCAGTACTTC
CARGQSAYEQYF
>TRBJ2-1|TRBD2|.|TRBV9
TGTGCCAGCAGCAGAGTAGCGGGGGGGCCTAGGAATGAGCAGTTCTTC
CASSRVAGGPRNEQFF
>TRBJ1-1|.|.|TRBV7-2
TGTGCCAGCAGCTTAGTCGGGAGGAACACTGAAGCTTTCTTT
CASSLVGRNTEAFF
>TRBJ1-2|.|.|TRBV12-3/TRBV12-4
TGTGCCAGCAGGCCCGGGGCGCCGAGTTTAACCTTC
CASRPGAPSLTF
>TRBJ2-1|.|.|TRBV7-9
TGTGCCAGCTTCCGAGGTGGGGGCGCCTACTATGAGCAGTTCTTC
CASFRGGGAYYEQFF
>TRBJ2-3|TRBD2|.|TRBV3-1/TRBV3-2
TGTGCCAGCAGCCAAGAGTTGGGCGGGGGGGCAAGCACAGATACGCAGTATTTT
CASSQELGGGASTDTQYF
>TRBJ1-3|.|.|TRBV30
TGTGCCTGGGTTTACCAGGGATACACCATATATTTT
CAWVYQGYTIYF
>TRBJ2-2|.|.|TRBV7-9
TGTGCCAGCATCGACAGAACGAACACCGGGGAGCTGTTTTTT
CASIDRTNTGELFF
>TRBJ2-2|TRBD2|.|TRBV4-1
TGCGCCAGCAGCCTTAGCGGGGGACAGAACACCGGGGAGCTGTTTTTT
CASSLSGGQNTGELFF
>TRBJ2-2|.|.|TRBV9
TGTGCCAGCAGCGTAGACCGCCTAGGAAGGGAGCTGTTTTTT
CASSVDRLGRELFF
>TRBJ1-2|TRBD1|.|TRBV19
TGTGCCAGTAACAGGGGCAAATATGGCTACACCTTC
CASNRGKYGYTF
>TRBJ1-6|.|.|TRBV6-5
TGTGCCAGCAGTTACCCTAATGATAATTCACCCCTCCACTTT
CASSYPNDNSPLHF
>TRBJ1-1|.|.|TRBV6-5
TGTGCCAGCAGTTACGGCCGAGGGACTGAAGCTTTCTTT
CASSYGRGTEAFF
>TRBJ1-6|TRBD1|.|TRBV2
TGTGCCAGCAGTGTCGTACAGGGGAATTCACCCCTCCACTTT
CASSVVQGNSPLHF
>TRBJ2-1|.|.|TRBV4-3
TGCGCCAGCAGCCAAGATTGGTGGACAGCTTACAATGAGCAGTTCTTC
CASSQDWWTAYNEQFF
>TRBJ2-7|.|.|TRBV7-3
TGTGCCAGCAGCCCATCAGGGGGGTACGAGCAGTACTTC
CASSPSGGYEQYF
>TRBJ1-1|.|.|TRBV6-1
TGTGCCAGCAGTGAAGCATGGGGGGCCACTGAAGCTTTCTTT
CASSEAWGATEAFF
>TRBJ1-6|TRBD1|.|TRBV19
TGTGCCAGTAGTTTCCGGGACAGGGTGAATTCACCCCTCCACTTT
CASSFRDRVNSPLHF
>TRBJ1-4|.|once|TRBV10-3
TGTGCCATCAGTGAGTCAGGAGGGCACAATGAAAAACTGTTTTTT
CAISESGGHNEKLFF
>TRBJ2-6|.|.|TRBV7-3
TGTGCCAGCAGCTTGGTGCCAGGGGGGTCTGGGGCCAACGTCCTGACTTTC
CASSLVPGGSGANVLTF
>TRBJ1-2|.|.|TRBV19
TGTGCCAGTAGTATCGGTATGGGATATGGCTACACCTTC
CASSIGMGYGYTF
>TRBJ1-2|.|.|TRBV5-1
TGCGCCAGCAGCTTGGCAGGGAACTATGGCTACACCTTC
CASSLAGNYGYTF
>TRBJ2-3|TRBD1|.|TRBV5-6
TGTGCCAGCAGCCGGAGAGGACAGGGCACAGATACGCAGTATTTT
CASSRRGQGTDTQYF
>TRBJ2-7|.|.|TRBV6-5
TGTGCCAGCAGCCGGGACCCCGACTACGAGCAGTACTTC
CASSRDPDYEQYF
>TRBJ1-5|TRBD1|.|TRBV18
TGTGCCAGCTCACCAGGATTCGGACAGGAGGGCAATCAGCCCCAGCATTTT
CASSPGFGQEGNQPQHF
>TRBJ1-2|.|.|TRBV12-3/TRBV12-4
TGTGCCAGCAGTACGGGACACGTTATTGACTACACCTTC
CASSTGHVIDYTF
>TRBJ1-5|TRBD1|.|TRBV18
TGTGCCAGCTCACACGACAGGGGATCCCAGCCCCAGCATTTT
CASSHDRGSQPQHF
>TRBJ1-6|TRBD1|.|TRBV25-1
TGTGCCAGCAGTGAAATTAAGGGGGCCATCTATAATTCACCCCTCCACTTT
CASSEIKGAIYNSPLHF
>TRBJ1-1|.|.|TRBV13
TGTGCCAGCAGCTCAAGACAGGTCATGAACACTGAAGCTTTCTTT
CASSSRQVMNTEAFF
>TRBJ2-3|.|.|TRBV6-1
TGTGCCAGCAGTGGTTATAACGAGGGACTTTCCCGCACAGATACGCAGTATTTT
CASSGYNEGLSRTDTQYF
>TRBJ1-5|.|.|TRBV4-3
TGCGCCAGCAGCCAAGAATTAAGTCAGCCCCAGCATTTT
CASSQELSQPQHF
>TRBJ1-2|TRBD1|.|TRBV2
TGTGCCAGCTCACCGACAGGGGGCGAGGGCTATGGCTACACCTTC
CASSPTGGEGYGYTF
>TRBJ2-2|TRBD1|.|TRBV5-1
TGCGCCAGCAGCTTAGGGGGACAGGGGCTGACCGGGGAGCTGTTTTTT
CASSLGGQGLTGELFF
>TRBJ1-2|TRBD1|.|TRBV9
TGTGCCAGCAGCGGGGAGGACAGGGGCGTCTATGGCTACACCTTC
CASSGEDRGVYGYTF
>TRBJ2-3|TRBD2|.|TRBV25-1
TGTGCCAGCAGTGGGCTTAGCGGGGGAAGTACAGATACGCAGTATTTT
CASSGLSGGSTDTQYF
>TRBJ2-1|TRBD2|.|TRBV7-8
TGTGCCAGCAGCTTAGTAGCGGGGGGGCCCAATGAGCAGTTCTTC
CASSLVAGGPNEQFF
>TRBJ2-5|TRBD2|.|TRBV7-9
TGTGCCAGCAGCTCCGGACTAGCTTGGGAGACCCAGTACTTC
CASSSGLAWETQYF
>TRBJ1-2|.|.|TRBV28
TGTGCCGGGGGCTGGGGCTATGGCTACACCTTC
CAGGWGYGYTF
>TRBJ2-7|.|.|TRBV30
TGTGCCTGGAGCCGACCCTACGAGCAGTACTTC
CAWSRPYEQYF
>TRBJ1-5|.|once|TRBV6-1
TGTGCCAGCAGTGGCCCTCCGGGACCTTATAGCAATCAGCCCCAGCATTTT
CASSGPPGPYSNQPQHF
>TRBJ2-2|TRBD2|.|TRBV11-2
TGTGCCAGCAGCTCGGGACTAGCGGGGACAAACACCGGGGAGCTGTTTTTT
CASSSGLAGTNTGELFF
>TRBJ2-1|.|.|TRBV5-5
TGTGCCAGCAGTCCTTCCGGGACCACCTACAATGAGCAGTTCTTC
CASSPSGTTYNEQFF
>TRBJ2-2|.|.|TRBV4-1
TGCGCCAGCAGCCAAGAGGGAGGAGTCGGGGAGCTGTTTTTT
CASSQEGGVGELFF
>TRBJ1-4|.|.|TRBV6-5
TGTGCCAGCAGTTTAGGGCCAACTAATGAAAAACTGTTTTTT
CASSLGPTNEKLFF
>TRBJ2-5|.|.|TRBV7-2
TGTGCCAGCAGCTTCCTACTAGAATCGGAGACCCAGTACTTC
CASSFLLESETQYF
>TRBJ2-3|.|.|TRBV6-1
TGTGCCAGCAGTGGAAGACAGGACGCTTTCACAGATACGCAGTATTTT
CASSGRQDAFTDTQYF
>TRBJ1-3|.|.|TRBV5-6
TGTGCCAGCAGCCTGGAGTCCGCTTCTGGAAACACCATATATTTT
CASSLESASGNTIYF